This entry lists 23 T cell receptor beta chains sequenced from one sample in a study of cytomegalovirus exposure and HLA in healthy donors. Amplification used 60 Vbeta primers and 13 Jbeta primers. Measured with immunoSEQ multiplex PCR; TCRdb has only the in-frame clones, and not every one. This table has about 160,000 clones, around 88% appearing once. The specimen sequenced was PBMCs. Source of these receptors: a woman in her twenties or thirties in good health and CMV-seronegative.

This chain links TRBV7-2 with TRBJ2-1, with a possible D match to TRBD1 (5 bases). V lost 1 base, J lost 4 bases, and 14 bases lay in between. This CDR3 contains 16 residues. Germline CDR1 reads SGHTA; CDR2 reads FQGNSA. CDR3 nucleotides: TGTGCCAGCAGCTTAGGTAGGGCAGGGCCGTACAATGAGCAGTTCTTC. This translates into CASSLGRAGPYNEQFF.

This chain connects TRBV14 to TRBJ2-1; the D gene is possibly TRBD1 (6 bases). Germline CDR1 is SGHDN and CDR2 is FVKESK. Trimming left V 4 bases short and J 7 bases short, with 17 bases between. The CDR3 has 15 residues. The CDR3 DNA reads TGTGCCAGCAGCCCCATCCTCGGGACAAAAAATGAGCAGTTCTTC. Translation: CASSPILGTKNEQFF.

The chain combines TRBV5-4 with TRBJ2-7, with TRBD2 as a possible D gene (5 bases). The V end was cut by 0 bases, the J end by 4 bases, with 14 bases between. In germline, CDR1 is SGHNT, CDR2 YYREEE (reference sequence). This CDR3 region has 15 residues. CDR3 region: CASSLVNGVRYEQYF. CDR3 in DNA: TGTGCCAGCAGCTTGGTTAACGGGGTGAGATACGAGCAGTACTTC. The full variable domain, with the rest looked up from reference TRBV5-4 and TRBJ2-7, is ETGVTQSPTHLIKTRGQQVTLRCSSQSGHNTVSWYQQALGQGPQFIFQYYREEENGRGNFPPRFSGLQFPNYSSELNVNALELDDSALYLCASSLVNGVRYEQYFGPGTRLTVT.

This clone was observed a handful of times. The chain recombines TRBV6-5 with TRBJ1-2, with a possible D match to TRBD1 (6 bases). Trimming took off 4 bases at V and 4 bases at J, with 13 bases between the two ends. The CDR3 consists of 14 residues. CDR1 MNHEY and CDR2 SVGAGI come from the germline V gene. In nucleotides, the CDR3 is TGTGCCAGCAGTTTAGTAGAGGGGGTCTATGGCTACACCTTC. Amino acids: CASSLVEGVYGYTF.

This clone was observed once. The genes are TRBV15 and TRBJ2-5; 7 bases map to TRBD1. The germline V gene encodes CDR1 LNHNV and CDR2 YYDKDF (reference sequence). The CDR3 has 15 amino acids. With V trimmed by 1 base and J by 3 bases, 5 bases remained unmatched. CDR3 region: CATSRVLDREETQYF. The CDR3 DNA is TGTGCCACCAGCAGAGTCCTTGACAGGGAAGAGACCCAGTACTTC. Filled out from reference TRBV15 and TRBJ2-5, the complete variable domain reads DAMVIQNPRYQVTQFGKPVTLSCSQTLNHNVMYWYQQKSSQAPKLLFHYYDKDFNNEADTPDNFQSRRPNTSFCFLDIRSPGLGDTAMYLCATSRVLDREETQYFGPGTRLLVL.

V gene TRBV18 combines with J gene TRBJ2-1; 8 bases are a match to TRBD1. The length of the CDR3 is 18 residues. The germline gives CDR1 KGHSH, CDR2 LQKENI. V trimming: 3 bases; J trimming: 7 bases; junction bases outside the gene matches: 17. CDR3 sequence reads: CASSPLGAGTGISNEQFF. CDR3 DNA: TGTGCCAGCTCACCTCTGGGGGCCGGGACAGGAATCTCGAATGAGCAGTTCTTC.

The chain carries TRBV10-3 and TRBJ2-2; 7 bases line up with TRBD2. The CDR3 loop spans 17 amino acids. The V segment lost 3 bases and the J segment 1 base; nucleotides outside the gene matches: 8. The germline V gene encodes CDR1 ENHRY and CDR2 SYGVKD. The CDR3 is CAISDPTRGMNTGELFF. CDR3 coding DNA: TGTGCCATCAGTGACCCCACGCGGGGGATGAACACCGGGGAGCTGTTTTTT.

This sequence joins TRBV9 and TRBJ2-2; D might be TRBD2 (5 bases). Germline assignment: CDR1 SGDLS and CDR2 YYNGEE. CDR3 length: 13 residues. Trimming pared 1 base from V and 4 bases from J, leaving 5 bases between. CDR3 in amino acids: CASSVSGTGELFF. Written as DNA, the CDR3 is TGTGCCAGCAGCGTAAGCGGCACCGGGGAGCTGTTTTTT.

This sequence joins TRBV7-7 and TRBJ1-3; D uncertain. Deletions cut 5 bases from V and 3 bases from J, with 8 bases between. The CDR3 sequence is 13 residues long. Per the germline V gene, CDR1 is SSHAT and CDR2 is FNYEAQ (reference sequence). For the CDR3, the DNA is TGTGCCAGCAGCCCATCCAGTGGAAACACCATATATTTT. Translation: CASSPSSGNTIYF.

J is TRBJ2-2 and V is TRBV6-1; possible D gene TRBD2, 5 bases. CDR3 length: 15 residues. Germline assignment: CDR1 MNHNS and CDR2 SASEGT. Deletions cut 4 bases from V and 5 bases from J, with 14 bases between. The CDR3 bases are TGTGCCAGCAGTGTCCGGGGATTATGGACCGGGGAGCTGTTTTTT. Encoded protein: CASSVRGLWTGELFF.

CDR3: CATSRGGTDTQYF. The CDR3 DNA reads TGTGCCACCAGCAGAGGAGGCACAGATACGCAGTATTTT. The chain carries TRBV15 and TRBJ2-3; D call uncertain. This CDR3 is built from 13 residues. CDR1 LNHNV and CDR2 YYDKDF come from the germline V gene (reference sequence). Trimming took off 1 base at V and 1 base at J, with 3 bases between the two ends.

This clone was recorded only once. The chain combines TRBV7-9 with TRBJ2-7, with D possibly matching TRBD1 (6 bases). The germline V gene encodes CDR1 SEHNR and CDR2 FQNEAQ (reference sequence). Deletions cut 3 bases from V and 7 bases from J, with 13 bases between. The length of the CDR3 is 13 residues. CDR3 in amino acids: CASSFPGVGEQYF. The CDR3 nucleotides are TGTGCCAGCAGCTTTCCAGGGGTGGGGGAGCAGTACTTC. Filled out from reference TRBV7-9 and TRBJ2-7, the complete variable domain reads DTGVSQNPRHKITKRGQNVTFRCDPISEHNRLYWYRQTLGQGPEFLTYFQNEAQLEKSRLLSDRFSAERPKGSFSTLEIQRTEQGDSAMYLCASSFPGVGEQYFGPGTRLTVT.

The chain links TRBV4-1 to TRBJ1-6; TRBD1 is a possible D gene (5 bases). The germline gives CDR1 MGHRA, CDR2 YSYEKL. This CDR3 has 14 residues. V was pared by 1 base and J by 6 bases, with 7 bases between. The CDR3 coding sequence is TGCGCCAGCAGCCAAGTTAGGGGTAATTCACCCCTCCACTTT. This encodes CASSQVRGNSPLHF.

This clone was picked up a small number of times. The V and J genes are TRBV5-6 and TRBJ1-6; possible D gene TRBD1, 6 bases. The CDR3 consists of 16 residues. V shed 5 bases and J shed 6 bases, with 18 bases lying between them. Germline V gene sequence: CDR1 SGHDT, CDR2 YYEEEE. CDR3: CASSTGGVTGNSPLHF. In nucleotides, the CDR3 is TGTGCCAGCAGTACGGGGGGTGTGACAGGTAATTCACCCCTCCACTTT.

The chain employs TRBV27 and TRBJ1-1; 7 nucleotides match TRBD1. Trimming took 7 bases from V and 5 from J; bases not matched to a gene: 7. This CDR3 spans 13 amino acids. Germline V gene data show CDR1 as MNHEY and CDR2 as SMNVEV (reference sequence). Written as DNA, the CDR3 is TGTGCCAGCAAACAGGGGTTAGGGACTGAAGCTTTCTTT. Translated, it gives CASKQGLGTEAFF.

In its sample, this clone was seen a few times. The CDR3 here is CASSIVWQGAAEAFF. The CDR3 region has the DNA TGTGCCAGTAGTATAGTTTGGCAGGGGGCGGCTGAAGCTTTCTTT. The chain combines TRBV19 with TRBJ1-1, with 8 nucleotides matching TRBD1. V trimming: 1 base; J trimming: 6 bases; junction bases outside the gene matches: 7. Looked up from germline, CDR1 is LNHDA and CDR2 is SQIVND (reference sequence). The CDR3 sequence is 15 residues long. The whole variable domain, filled in from reference TRBV19 and TRBJ1-1, reads DGGITQSPKYLFRKEGQNVTLSCEQNLNHDAMYWYRQDPGQGLRLIYYSQIVNDFQKGDIAEGYSVSREKKESFPLTVTSAQKNPTAFYLCASSIVWQGAAEAFFGQGTRLTVV.

This clone was seen a single time. V gene TRBV6-5 combines with J gene TRBJ2-5; TRBD2 is a possible D gene (6 bases). The CDR3 length is 14 residues. Looked up from germline, CDR1 is MNHEY and CDR2 is SVGAGI. Trimming took 0 bases from V and 4 from J, leaving 9 bases between them. Here the CDR3 reads CASSYSEGTETQYF. The CDR3 region has the DNA TGTGCCAGCAGTTACTCGGAGGGTACAGAGACCCAGTACTTC.

The gene calls are TRBV7-6 and TRBJ1-2, with a possible D match to TRBD1 (5 bases). Trimming removed 5 bases at V and 4 bases at J, with 20 bases between. The CDR3 is 16 residues long. Germline V gene lookup returns CDR1 SGHVS and CDR2 FNYEAQ. The chain's CDR3 is CASSLDGGGFGYGYTF. CDR3 nucleotides: TGTGCCAGCAGCCTTGATGGGGGAGGGTTTGGCTATGGCTACACCTTC. The whole variable domain, remainder taken from reference TRBV7-6 and TRBJ1-2, is GAGVSQSPRYKVTKRGQDVALRCDPISGHVSLYWYRQALGQGPEFLTYFNYEAQQDKSGLPNDRFSAERPEGSISTLTIQRTEQRDSAMYRCASSLDGGGFGYGYTFGSGTRLTVV.

Turning to this clone: The sample holds other DNA sequences that translate to the same CDR3. The chain joins TRBV6-1 to TRBJ2-5; no clear D. The J call may be faulty, since TRBJ2-7 better matches the DNA end. The CDR3 sequence is 13 residues long. The V gene's germline CDR1 is MNHNS and CDR2 SASEGT. For the CDR3, the DNA is TGTGCCAGCAGTGATTGGTCTTCCTACGAGCAGTACTTC. This encodes CASSDWSSYEQYF.

About this clone itself: The same CDR3 can be traced to other DNA sequences in this sample. The V gene is TRBV7-8, the J gene TRBJ1-6, with 11 bases matching TRBD1. The CDR3 totals 15 residues. The V gene end was trimmed by 4 bases and the J gene end by 7 bases; junction bases not matched to a gene: 3. The germline gives CDR1 SGHVS, CDR2 FQNEAQ. CDR3 bases: TGTGCCAGCAGCTACGGGGACAGGGGGAATTCACCCCTCCACTTT. This encodes CASSYGDRGNSPLHF.

The chain employs TRBV7-2 and TRBJ2-1; 11 bases align to TRBD2. The CDR3 consists of 15 residues. The V gene end was trimmed by 1 base and the J gene end by 6 bases; junction bases not matched to a gene: 2. Germline assignment: CDR1 SGHTA and CDR2 FQGNSA. CDR3 sequence (DNA): TGTGCCAGCAGCTTAGGGGGGACTAGCGGCAATGAGCAGTTCTTC. It translates to CASSLGGTSGNEQFF.

Regarding this clone: Relative to the germline gene, one junction end is altered; a read error may explain this. This chain joins TRBV28 and TRBJ2-3; D possibly corresponds to TRBD2 (6 bases). CDR3 length equals 13 residues. Germline V gene lookup returns CDR1 MDHEN and CDR2 SYDVKM. CDR3 in DNA: TGTGCCAGCAGTTCATTAGGAGGGACCTTCCCCCATTTT. Translating gives CASSSLGGTFPHF. The complete variable domain, with remaining parts taken from reference TRBV28 and TRBJ2-3, reads DVKVTQSSRYLVKRTGEKVFLECVQDMDHENMFWYRQDPGLGLRLIYFSYDVKMKEKGDIPEGYSVSREKKERFSLILESASTNQTSMYLCASSSLGGTFPHFGPGTRLTVL.

This clone was counted once. V is TRBV29-1 and J is TRBJ2-3; 8 positions match TRBD2. Germline CDR1 is SQVTM and CDR2 is ANQGSEA. This CDR3 spans 14 amino acids. V was clipped by 4 bases and J by 5 bases; unmatched bases: 8. CDR3 nucleotides: TGCAGCGTTGTAGCGGGACGGTGGGGAGATACGCAGTATTTT. The encoded protein is CSVVAGRWGDTQYF.